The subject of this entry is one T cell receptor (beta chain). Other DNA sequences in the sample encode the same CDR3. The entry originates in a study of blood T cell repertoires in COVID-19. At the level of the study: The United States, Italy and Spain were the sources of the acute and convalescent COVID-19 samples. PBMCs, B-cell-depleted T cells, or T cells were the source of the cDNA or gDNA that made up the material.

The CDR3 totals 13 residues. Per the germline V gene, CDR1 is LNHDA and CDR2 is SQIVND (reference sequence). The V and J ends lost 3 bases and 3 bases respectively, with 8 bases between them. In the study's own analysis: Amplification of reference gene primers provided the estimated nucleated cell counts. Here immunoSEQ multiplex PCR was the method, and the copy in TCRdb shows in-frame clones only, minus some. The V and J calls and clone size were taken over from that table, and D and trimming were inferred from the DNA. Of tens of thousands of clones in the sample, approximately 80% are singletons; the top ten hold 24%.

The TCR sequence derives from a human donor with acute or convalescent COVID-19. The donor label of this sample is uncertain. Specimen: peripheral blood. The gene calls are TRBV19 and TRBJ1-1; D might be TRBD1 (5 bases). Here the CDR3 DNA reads TGTGCCAGTAGTATCGTCAGGGACACTGAAGCTTTCTTT. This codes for CASSIVRDTEAFF.